Below, one T cell receptor (beta chain) is given with its context. The assay was immunoSEQ multiplex PCR, and TCRdb's table has in-frame clones only and misses some. Among approximately 94,000 clones listed, about 90% were seen once. Germline CDR1 SGHRS, CDR2 YFSETQ. The CDR3 length is 16 residues. Trimming took off 3 bases at V and 7 bases at J, with 20 bases between the two ends. The data were taken from a study of T cell changes during pregnancy in multiple sclerosis. The chain employs TRBV5-1 and TRBJ2-1, with D perhaps TRBD2 (6 bases). The receptor's source is a female donor with multiple sclerosis, enrolled in a pregnancy study. The specimen was peripheral blood, collected after pregnancy. CDR3 nucleotide sequence: TGCGCCAGCAGCTGGGGGTCGGGAGTAAAAGGAAATGAGCAGTTCTTC. Amino acid sequence: CASSWGSGVKGNEQFF.